This T cell receptor (beta chain) originates from a study of Graves' ophthalmopathy and Graves' hyperthyroidism. Every ophthalmopathy donor presented moderate-to-severe activity, CAS ≥3, NOSPECS ≥4 and duration under 3 months. Germline CDR1 is MDHEN and CDR2 is SYDVKM. There are 14 residues in the CDR3. Trimming removed 3 bases from V and 8 bases from J; junction bases left unmatched: 8. General study points: A 13-signature model separated ophthalmopathy from stable hyperthyroidism, just under 90% sensitivity, about 81% specificity. A majority of expanded thyroid clonotypes exceeding 0.001 frequency were likewise present in blood.

This clonotype was seen a handful of times. The target antigen is unknown. One base away lies a much larger clone, so this may be a sequencing read error. Amplification from RNA transcripts yielded the TCR beta CDR3 regions. First-round RT-PCR employed HTBI primers, with a second-round multiplex PCR after it. TCRdb reprocessed the multiplex PCR reads via MiXCR and lists one record per CDR3 protein. The sample lists approximately 460,000 distinct CDR3 sequences, over 13% occurring once. V and J are TRBV28 and TRBJ2-5, with TRBD2 identical over 8 bases. Sequencing was performed on blood. The TCR comes from a woman aged 25 to 39 with Graves' ophthalmopathy. The CDR3 loop reads CASSFGGDPDTQYF. The CDR3 bases are TGTGCCAGCAGTTTCGGGGGGGATCCAGATACCCAGTACTTC. The whole variable domain, remainder taken from reference TRBV28 and TRBJ2-5, is DVKVTQSSRYLVKRTGEKVFLECVQDMDHENMFWYRQDPGLGLRLIYFSYDVKMKEKGDIPEGYSVSREKKERFSLILESASTNQTSMYLCASSFGGDPDTQYFGPGTRLLVL.